The rows below give T cell receptor beta chains drawn from one sample of a study of beta chain features in type 1 diabetes. Profiled with immunoSEQ multiplex PCR; TCRdb holds only in-frame clones, not every one. The sample consists of 400,000 to 550,000 clones, roughly 10% of them appearing once. The material sequenced was naive CD4+ T cells from blood. The source is a woman between 18 and 29 years old in good health. Each CDR3 is given without its conserved first and last residue. The D gene is left open where the match is weak.

v_call	j_call	d_call	cdr3_aa
TRBV7-9	TRBJ2-5	TRBD1	ASSLNRGHQETQY
TRBV1	TRBJ2-2	-	TSSQYSYGTGELF
TRBV6-5	TRBJ1-2	TRBD1	ASSTGTGRGYT
TRBV7-9	TRBJ2-1	-	ASSLEHGGPKEQF
TRBV19	TRBJ2-4	-	ASSKGHLGDIQY
TRBV6-5	TRBJ2-7	TRBD2	ASSYRGVLAYEQY
TRBV7-9	TRBJ2-7	-	ASQTYEDYEQY
TRBV18	TRBJ2-5	-	ASSPQGQETQY
TRBV29-1	TRBJ2-2	-	SVGGRRTNTGELF
TRBV29-1	TRBJ2-3	-	SVDSDTDTQY
TRBV4-3	TRBJ1-2	-	ASSQDLVRGYPNYGYT
TRBV30	TRBJ1-2	-	AWMADLTYGYT
TRBV18	TRBJ2-2	-	ASSQSPAGELF
TRBV7-9	TRBJ2-5	TRBD2	ASSVLAGEETQY
TRBV5-6	TRBJ2-7	-	ASSFGSRGIPYEQY
TRBV7-2	TRBJ2-7	TRBD2	ASSFLREGHEQY
TRBV5-1	TRBJ1-1	-	ASSLAKGQGLKAF
TRBV25-1	TRBJ1-2	-	ASSGTGDYGYT
TRBV28	TRBJ2-3	-	ASSSSDRIPSTDTQY
TRBV30	TRBJ2-2	-	AWRSSGGTGELF
TRBV6-5	TRBJ2-5	TRBD1	ASSGTVVETQY
TRBV7-7	TRBJ2-5	-	ASSLAGRETQY
TRBV15	TRBJ2-1	TRBD2	ATSRTPGLAEDNEQF
TRBV9	TRBJ1-6	-	ASSERWMDNSPLH
TRBV5-1	TRBJ2-3	-	ASSSMTDTQY
TRBV14	TRBJ2-5	TRBD1	ASSRLTGVEETQY
TRBV5-1	TRBJ1-1	-	ASSPGRVADTEAF
TRBV5-1	TRBJ2-7	TRBD2	ASSTGLADAYEQY
TRBV9	TRBJ1-4	TRBD1	ASSSPGQGGEKLF
TRBV15	TRBJ2-7	-	ATSKGFGTASYEQY
TRBV4-3	TRBJ2-1	TRBD2	ASSHRLADYNEQF
TRBV29-1	TRBJ1-2	-	SVALGDGYGYT
TRBV2	TRBJ2-7	TRBD2	ASSPLGLDLYEQY
TRBV9	TRBJ2-5	-	ASSPGGRETQY
TRBV6-1	TRBJ2-7	-	ASSGRDTTYEQY
TRBV4-3	TRBJ2-7	TRBD1	ASSHPIRDRGRDVEQY
TRBV7-2	TRBJ2-6	-	ASWSTGANVLT
TRBV7-2	TRBJ2-3	TRBD1	ASSGQVADTQY
TRBV5-1	TRBJ2-2	-	ASRLAVVTGELF
TRBV4-3	TRBJ1-1	-	ASSQARGRAEAF
TRBV4-2	TRBJ2-6	-	ASSQGHGGANVLT
TRBV27	TRBJ2-3	-	ASVPDSWGTDTQY
TRBV10-3	TRBJ1-5	-	AISESTGLKAQH
TRBV4-3	TRBJ2-5	-	ASSQRWTGIQETQY
TRBV7-2	TRBJ1-1	-	ASSERGRMNTEAF
TRBV7-9	TRBJ2-5	-	ASRRVTEETQY
TRBV9	TRBJ2-6	-	ASSVATGANVLT
TRBV4-2	TRBJ2-5	-	ASSQELNGETQY
TRBV14	TRBJ1-2	-	ASSQRPDSYT